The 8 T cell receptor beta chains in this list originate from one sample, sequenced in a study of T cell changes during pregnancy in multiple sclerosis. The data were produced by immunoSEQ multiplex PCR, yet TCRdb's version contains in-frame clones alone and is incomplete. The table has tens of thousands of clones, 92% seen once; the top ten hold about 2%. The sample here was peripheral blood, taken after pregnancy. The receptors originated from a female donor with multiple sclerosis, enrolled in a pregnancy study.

The CDR3 coding sequence is TGTGCCAGTAGTCCGCAGGGAGCCAAAAACATTCAGTACTTC. It yields the protein CASSPQGAKNIQYF. V and J are TRBV19 and TRBJ2-4; tentative D call: TRBD1 (5 bases). Germline assignment: CDR1 LNHDA and CDR2 SQIVND (reference sequence). There are 14 residues in the CDR3. The germline V and J ends were trimmed by 5 bases and 0 bases, with 8 bases remaining between them.

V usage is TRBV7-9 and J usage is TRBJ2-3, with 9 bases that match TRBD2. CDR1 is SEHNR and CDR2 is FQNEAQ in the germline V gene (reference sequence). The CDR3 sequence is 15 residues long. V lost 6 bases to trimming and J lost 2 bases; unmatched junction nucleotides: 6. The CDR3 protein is CASSWAGGNTDTQYF. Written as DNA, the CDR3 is TGTGCCAGCAGTTGGGCGGGGGGGAACACAGATACGCAGTATTTT. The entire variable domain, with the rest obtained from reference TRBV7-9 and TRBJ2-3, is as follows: DTGVSQNPRHKITKRGQNVTFRCDPISEHNRLYWYRQTLGQGPEFLTYFQNEAQLEKSRLLSDRFSAERPKGSFSTLEIQRTEQGDSAMYLCASSWAGGNTDTQYFGPGTRLTVL.

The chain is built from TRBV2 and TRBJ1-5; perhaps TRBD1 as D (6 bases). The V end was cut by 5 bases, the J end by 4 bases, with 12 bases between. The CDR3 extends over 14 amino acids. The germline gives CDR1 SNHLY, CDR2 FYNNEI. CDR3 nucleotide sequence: TGTGCCAGCAGTTCACGACAGGCAAATCAGCCCCAGCATTTT. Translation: CASSSRQANQPQHF.

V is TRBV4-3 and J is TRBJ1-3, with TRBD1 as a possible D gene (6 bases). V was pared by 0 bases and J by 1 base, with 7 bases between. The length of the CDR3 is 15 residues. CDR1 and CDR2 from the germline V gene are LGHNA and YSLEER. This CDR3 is CASSQEGGSGNTIYF. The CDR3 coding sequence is TGCGCCAGCAGCCAAGAAGGGGGATCTGGAAACACCATATATTTT.

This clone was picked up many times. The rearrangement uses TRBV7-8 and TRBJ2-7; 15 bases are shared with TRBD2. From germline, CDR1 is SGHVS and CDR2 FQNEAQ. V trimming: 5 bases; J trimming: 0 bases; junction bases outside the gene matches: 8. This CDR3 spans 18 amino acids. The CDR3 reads CASSPGLAGGLNSYEQYF. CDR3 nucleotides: TGTGCCAGCAGCCCGGGACTAGCGGGGGGCCTTAACTCCTACGAGCAGTACTTC.

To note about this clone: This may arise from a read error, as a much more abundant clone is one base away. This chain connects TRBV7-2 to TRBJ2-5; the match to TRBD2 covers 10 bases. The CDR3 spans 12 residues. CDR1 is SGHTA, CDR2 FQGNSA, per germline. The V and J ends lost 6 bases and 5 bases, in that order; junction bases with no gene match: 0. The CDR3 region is CASRLAGETQYF. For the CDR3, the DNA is TGTGCCAGCAGACTAGCGGGGGAGACCCAGTACTTC.

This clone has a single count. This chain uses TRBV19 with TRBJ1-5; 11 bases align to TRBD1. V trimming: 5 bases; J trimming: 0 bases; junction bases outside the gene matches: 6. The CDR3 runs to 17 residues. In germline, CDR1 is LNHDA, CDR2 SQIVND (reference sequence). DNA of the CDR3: TGTGCCAGTAGTTCCCGGGACAGGGGGATTAGCAATCAGCCCCAGCATTTT. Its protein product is CASSSRDRGISNQPQHF.

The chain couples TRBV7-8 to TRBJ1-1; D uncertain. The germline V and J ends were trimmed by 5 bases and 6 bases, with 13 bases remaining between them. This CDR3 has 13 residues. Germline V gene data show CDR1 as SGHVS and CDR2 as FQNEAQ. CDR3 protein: CASSVPGIPEAFF. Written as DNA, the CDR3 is TGTGCCAGCAGCGTCCCGGGTATCCCTGAAGCTTTCTTT.